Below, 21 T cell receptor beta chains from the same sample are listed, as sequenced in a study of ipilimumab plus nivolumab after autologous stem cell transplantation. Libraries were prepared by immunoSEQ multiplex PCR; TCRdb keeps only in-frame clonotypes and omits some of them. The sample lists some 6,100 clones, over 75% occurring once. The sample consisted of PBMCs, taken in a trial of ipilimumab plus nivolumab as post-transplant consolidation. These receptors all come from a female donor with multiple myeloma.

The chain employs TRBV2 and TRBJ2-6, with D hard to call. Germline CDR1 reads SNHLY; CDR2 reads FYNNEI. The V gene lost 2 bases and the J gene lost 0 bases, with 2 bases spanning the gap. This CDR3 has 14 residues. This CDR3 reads CASSERSGANVLTF. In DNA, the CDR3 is TGTGCCAGCAGTGAACGCTCTGGGGCCAACGTCCTGACTTTC.

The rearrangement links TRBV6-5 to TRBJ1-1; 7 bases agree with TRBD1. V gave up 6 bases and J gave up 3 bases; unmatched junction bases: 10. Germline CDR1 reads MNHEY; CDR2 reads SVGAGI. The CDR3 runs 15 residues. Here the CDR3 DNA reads TGTGCCAGCAGCCGAATCTTTCAGGGGGACACTGAAGCTTTCTTT. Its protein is CASSRIFQGDTEAFF.

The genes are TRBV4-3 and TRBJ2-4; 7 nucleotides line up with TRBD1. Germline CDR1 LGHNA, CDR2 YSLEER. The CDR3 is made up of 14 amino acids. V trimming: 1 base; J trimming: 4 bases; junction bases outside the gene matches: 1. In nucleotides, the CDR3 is TGCGCCAGCAGCCAAGGGGACAGAAAAAACATTCAGTACTTC. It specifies CASSQGDRKNIQYF.

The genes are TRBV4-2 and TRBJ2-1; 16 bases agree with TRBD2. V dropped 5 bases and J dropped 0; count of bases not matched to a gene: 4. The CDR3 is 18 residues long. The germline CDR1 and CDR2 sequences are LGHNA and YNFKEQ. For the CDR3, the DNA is TGTGCCAGCAGCGGAGGGACTAGCGGGAGGGCCTCCTACAATGAGCAGTTCTTC. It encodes CASSGGTSGRASYNEQFF.

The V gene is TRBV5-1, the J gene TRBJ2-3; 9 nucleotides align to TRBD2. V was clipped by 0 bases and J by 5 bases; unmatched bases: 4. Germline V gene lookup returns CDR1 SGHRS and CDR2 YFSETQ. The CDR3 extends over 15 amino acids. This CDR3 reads CASSLGREGLDTQYF. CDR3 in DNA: TGCGCCAGCAGCTTGGGGCGGGAGGGCTTAGATACGCAGTATTTT.

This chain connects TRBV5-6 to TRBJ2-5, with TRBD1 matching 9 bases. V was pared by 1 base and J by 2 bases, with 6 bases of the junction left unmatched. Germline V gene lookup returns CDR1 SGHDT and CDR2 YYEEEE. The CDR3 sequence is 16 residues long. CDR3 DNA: TGTGCCAGCAGCTTGTATTCCGGACAGGGGCAAGAGACCCAGTACTTC. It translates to CASSLYSGQGQETQYF.

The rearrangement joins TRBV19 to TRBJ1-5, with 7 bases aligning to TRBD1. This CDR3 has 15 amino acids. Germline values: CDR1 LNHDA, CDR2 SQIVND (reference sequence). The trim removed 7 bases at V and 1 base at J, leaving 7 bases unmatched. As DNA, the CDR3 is TGTGCCAGTATCGATGGGACAGTAAGCAATCAGCCCCAGCATTTT. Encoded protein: CASIDGTVSNQPQHF.

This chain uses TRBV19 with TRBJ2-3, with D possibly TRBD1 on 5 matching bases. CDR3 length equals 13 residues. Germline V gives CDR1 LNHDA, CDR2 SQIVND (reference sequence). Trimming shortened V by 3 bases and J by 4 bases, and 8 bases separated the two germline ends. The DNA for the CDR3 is TGTGCCAGTAGTATCAGGGTGTCAGATACGCAGTATTTT. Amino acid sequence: CASSIRVSDTQYF.

CDR3 amino acids: CASSDPAGATGELFF. Written as DNA, the CDR3 is TGTGCCAGCAGTGACCCAGCGGGGGCGACCGGGGAGCTGTTTTTT. The J gene is TRBJ2-2, the V gene TRBV2; TRBD2 aligns across 8 bases. Germline V CDR1 and CDR2: SNHLY, FYNNEI. V lost 3 bases to trimming and J lost 5 bases; unmatched junction nucleotides: 5. The CDR3 extends over 15 amino acids.

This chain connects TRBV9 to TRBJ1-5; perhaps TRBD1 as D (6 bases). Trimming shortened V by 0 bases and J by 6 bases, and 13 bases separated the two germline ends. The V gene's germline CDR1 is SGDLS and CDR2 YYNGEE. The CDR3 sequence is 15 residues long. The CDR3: CASSVAPGQGQPQHF. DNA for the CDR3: TGTGCCAGCAGCGTAGCTCCGGGACAAGGTCAGCCCCAGCATTTT.

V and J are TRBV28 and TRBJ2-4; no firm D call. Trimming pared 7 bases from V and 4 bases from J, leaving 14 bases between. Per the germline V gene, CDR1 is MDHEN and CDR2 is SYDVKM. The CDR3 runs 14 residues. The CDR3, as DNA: TGTGCCAGCACCCAGGATGGCTCAAAAAACATTCAGTACTTC. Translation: CASTQDGSKNIQYF.

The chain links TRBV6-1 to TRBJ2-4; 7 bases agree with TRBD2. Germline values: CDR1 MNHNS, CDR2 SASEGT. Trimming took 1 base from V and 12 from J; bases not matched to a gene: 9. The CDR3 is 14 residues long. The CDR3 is CASSEVRRGGNQYF. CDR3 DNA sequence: TGTGCCAGCAGTGAAGTTAGAAGGGGAGGGAATCAGTACTTC.

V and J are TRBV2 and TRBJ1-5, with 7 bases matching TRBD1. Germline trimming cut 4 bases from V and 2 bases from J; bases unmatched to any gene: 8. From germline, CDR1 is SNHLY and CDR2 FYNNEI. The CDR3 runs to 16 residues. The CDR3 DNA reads TGTGCCAGCAGTGGTTATAGGGGGCCTGGCAATCAGCCCCAGCATTTT. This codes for CASSGYRGPGNQPQHF. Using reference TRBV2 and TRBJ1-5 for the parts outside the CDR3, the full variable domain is EPEVTQTPSHQVTQMGQEVILRCVPISNHLYFYWYRQILGQKVEFLVSFYNNEISEKSEIFDDQFSVERPDGSNFTLKIRSTKLEDSAMYFCASSGYRGPGNQPQHFGDGTRLSIL.

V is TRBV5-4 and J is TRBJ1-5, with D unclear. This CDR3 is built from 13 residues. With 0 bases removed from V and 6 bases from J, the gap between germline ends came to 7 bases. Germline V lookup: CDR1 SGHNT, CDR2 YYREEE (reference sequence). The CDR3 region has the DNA TGTGCCAGCAGCTTGGGGCCCGGTCAGCCCCAGCATTTT. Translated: CASSLGPGQPQHF.

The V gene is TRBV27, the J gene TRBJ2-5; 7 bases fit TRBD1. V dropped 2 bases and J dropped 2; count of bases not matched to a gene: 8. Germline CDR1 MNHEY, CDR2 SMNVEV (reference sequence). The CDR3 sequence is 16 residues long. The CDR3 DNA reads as TGTGCCAGCAGTTTAGCATCAGGACAGGTACAAGAGACCCAGTACTTC. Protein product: CASSLASGQVQETQYF.

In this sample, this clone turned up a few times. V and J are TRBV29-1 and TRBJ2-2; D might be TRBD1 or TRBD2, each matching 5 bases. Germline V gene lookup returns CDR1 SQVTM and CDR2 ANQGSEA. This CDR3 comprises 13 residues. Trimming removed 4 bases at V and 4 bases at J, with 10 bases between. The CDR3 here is CSVGPGATGELFF. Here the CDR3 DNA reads TGCAGCGTTGGACCCGGGGCCACCGGGGAGCTGTTTTTT.

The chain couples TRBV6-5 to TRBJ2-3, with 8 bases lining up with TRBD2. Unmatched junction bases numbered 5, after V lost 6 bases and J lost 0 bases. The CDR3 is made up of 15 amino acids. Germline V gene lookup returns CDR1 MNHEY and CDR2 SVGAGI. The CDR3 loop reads CASRSSGSSTDTQYF. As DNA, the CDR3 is TGTGCCAGCAGGTCTAGCGGGTCTAGCACAGATACGCAGTATTTT.

The CDR3 nucleotides are TGTGCCAGCAGCTCCGCACGACTAGCTTCTAGCACAGATACGCAGTATTTT. This gives the protein CASSSARLASSTDTQYF. The chain is built from TRBV7-3 and TRBJ2-3; 7 bases match TRBD2. The V gene end was trimmed by 4 bases and the J gene end by 0 bases; junction bases not matched to a gene: 10. The CDR3 is made up of 17 amino acids. Germline CDR1 and CDR2: SGHTA and FQGTGA. Using reference TRBV7-3 and TRBJ2-3 for the parts outside the CDR3, the full variable domain is GAGVSQTPSNKVTEKGKYVELRCDPISGHTALYWYRQSLGQGPEFLIYFQGTGAADDSGLPNDRFFAVRPEGSVSTLKIQRTERGDSAVYLCASSSARLASSTDTQYFGPGTRLTVL.

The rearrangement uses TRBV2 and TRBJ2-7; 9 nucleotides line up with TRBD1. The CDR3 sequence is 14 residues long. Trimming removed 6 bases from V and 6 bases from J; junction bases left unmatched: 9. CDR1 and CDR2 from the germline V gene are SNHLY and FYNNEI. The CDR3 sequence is CASREGTGTSEQYF. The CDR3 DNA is TGTGCCAGCAGGGAGGGGACAGGGACTTCCGAGCAGTACTTC.

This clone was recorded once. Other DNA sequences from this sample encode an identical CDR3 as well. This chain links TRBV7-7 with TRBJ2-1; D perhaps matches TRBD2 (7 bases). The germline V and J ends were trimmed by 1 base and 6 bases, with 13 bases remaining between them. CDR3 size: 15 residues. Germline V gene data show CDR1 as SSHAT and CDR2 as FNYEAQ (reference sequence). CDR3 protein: CASSLDGGAFNEQFF. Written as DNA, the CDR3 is TGTGCCAGCAGCTTAGATGGGGGGGCTTTCAATGAGCAGTTCTTC.

The CDR3 DNA reads TGTGCCAGCAGTTGGGGGCTGACAGGGGACGAAAAACTGTTTTTT. It is translated as CASSWGLTGDEKLFF. The chain recombines TRBV6-1 with TRBJ1-4; 8 nucleotides line up with TRBD1. After removal of 5 bases from V and 8 bases from J, the junction contained 10 bases not matched to a gene. The CDR3 has 15 amino acids. The germline CDR1 and CDR2 sequences are MNHNS and SASEGT.